Each of the 32 T cell receptor beta chains below was sequenced from the same sample in a study of cytomegalovirus exposure and HLA in healthy donors. 60 Vbeta and 13 Jbeta primers were used in PCR. The data were produced by immunoSEQ multiplex PCR, yet TCRdb's version contains in-frame clones alone and is incomplete. The sample has some 140,000 clones, about 82% seen once. The sample taken for sequencing was PBMCs. The receptors were sampled from a female donor in good health and CMV-seropositive.

This clone turned up a few times. This rearrangement joins TRBV4-1 to TRBJ2-5; 7 positions agree with TRBD2. The CDR3 contains 17 residues. Germline values: CDR1 MGHRA, CDR2 YSYEKL. J lost 2 bases, V lost 4 bases, and 13 bases had no gene match. The CDR3 loop reads CASSLAFGSGSQETQYF. DNA of the CDR3: TGCGCCAGCAGCCTAGCGTTCGGTAGCGGGTCTCAAGAGACCCAGTACTTC.

The chain combines TRBV6-4 with TRBJ2-2; 11 positions match TRBD2. The V segment lost 5 bases and the J segment 2 bases; nucleotides outside the gene matches: 4. CDR3 size: 16 residues. CDR1 and CDR2 (germline): MRHNA, SNTAGT. The chain's CDR3 is CASSPLAGENTGELFF. As DNA, the CDR3 is TGTGCCAGCAGTCCACTAGCGGGGGAAAACACCGGGGAGCTGTTTTTT.

The CDR3 sequence: CATSRDRGTSGGGDTQYF. The DNA for the CDR3 is TGTGCCACCAGCAGAGATAGGGGGACTAGCGGAGGGGGGGATACGCAGTATTTT. The V and J genes are TRBV15 and TRBJ2-3, with 11 nucleotides matching TRBD2. Looked up from germline, CDR1 is LNHNV and CDR2 is YYDKDF (reference sequence). This CDR3 is 18 amino acids long. V lost 0 bases to trimming and J lost 6 bases; unmatched junction nucleotides: 11.

V and J are TRBV11-2 and TRBJ1-1, with no clear D. Looked up from germline, CDR1 is SGHAT and CDR2 is FQNNGV. Trimming removed 0 bases at V and 6 bases at J, with 8 bases between. The CDR3 length is 13 residues. The CDR3 loop is CASSLEPGAEAFF. DNA of the CDR3: TGTGCCAGCAGCTTAGAGCCAGGCGCTGAAGCTTTCTTT.

The V and J genes are TRBV5-4 and TRBJ2-7; TRBD1 matches 9 bases. Losses at the gene ends were 7 bases for V and 6 bases for J; bases not matched to a gene: 14. The CDR3 totals 15 residues. CDR1 is SGHNT, CDR2 YYREEE, per germline (reference sequence). CDR3 sequence (DNA): TGTGCCAGCTCCATCATGGGACAGGGAAGTCTCGAGCAGTACTTC. It encodes CASSIMGQGSLEQYF.

This chain joins TRBV6-4 and TRBJ2-7; 9 nucleotides line up with TRBD1. Germline V gene data show CDR1 as MRHNA and CDR2 as SNTAGT. CDR3 length: 18 residues. Germline trimming cut 3 bases from V and 6 bases from J; bases unmatched to any gene: 18. This CDR3 reads CASSEAPGQGPWLGEQYF. The CDR3 DNA is TGTGCCAGCAGTGAAGCCCCCGGACAGGGGCCTTGGTTGGGCGAGCAGTACTTC.

In its sample, this clone was seen a few times. This rearrangement joins TRBV6-6 to TRBJ1-5, with D possibly matching TRBD1 (5 bases). From germline, CDR1 is MNHNY and CDR2 SVGAGI (reference sequence). V lost 6 bases to trimming and J lost 4 bases, with 19 bases between them. The CDR3 is made up of 16 amino acids. The CDR3 DNA sequence: TGTGCCAGCAGCAGCGGGACCCTCGGAGCAAATCAGCCCCAGCATTTT. Its translation is CASSSGTLGANQPQHF.

The rearrangement joins TRBV7-8 to TRBJ1-1; no definite D call. Germline CDR1 is SGHVS and CDR2 is FQNEAQ. V lost 3 bases and J 1 base, leaving 6 bases between the germline ends. The CDR3 length is 13 residues. As DNA, the CDR3 is TGTGCCAGCAGCTTTCGAGGGAACACTGAAGCTTTCTTT. This gives the protein CASSFRGNTEAFF.

The chain links TRBV7-2 to TRBJ1-1; no clear D gene. V was clipped by 0 bases and J by 0 bases, with 11 bases between them. Per the germline V gene, CDR1 is SGHTA and CDR2 is FQGNSA. This CDR3 has 16 residues. The CDR3 DNA is TGTGCCAGCAGCTTAGCTGGCGGGAAAGTGAACACTGAAGCTTTCTTT. This sequence encodes CASSLAGGKVNTEAFF.

The chain has TRBV6-1 and TRBJ1-5; D is ambiguous. CDR3 size: 14 residues. Trimming took 9 bases from V and 2 from J, leaving 14 bases between them. Germline-derived CDR1 and CDR2 are MNHNS and SASEGT. The CDR3 loop is CASSLSGGNQPQHF. CDR3 sequence (DNA): TGTGCCAGTTCGCTTTCCGGGGGCAATCAGCCCCAGCATTTT.

This clone was counted once. The rearrangement links TRBV29-1 to TRBJ1-1, with D hard to call. V was pared by 4 bases and J by 4 bases, with 10 bases between. The CDR3 runs to 12 residues. The germline gives CDR1 SQVTM, CDR2 ANQGSEA. The CDR3 here is CSVVGGGTEAFF. The CDR3 DNA reads TGCAGCGTTGTGGGCGGAGGCACTGAAGCTTTCTTT.

This sequence joins TRBV5-1 and TRBJ2-5; 11 nucleotides match TRBD2. V was pared by 7 bases and J by 3 bases, with 11 bases of the junction left unmatched. There are 16 residues in the CDR3. Germline CDR1 reads SGHRS; CDR2 reads YFSETQ. CDR3 protein: CASYPLAGGREETQYF. The CDR3 nucleotides are TGCGCCAGCTATCCATTAGCGGGAGGGAGGGAAGAGACCCAGTACTTC.

The V and J genes are TRBV4-2 and TRBJ2-7, with 11 bases that match TRBD1. V shed 2 bases, J shed 2 bases, and the junction held 5 bases outside the gene matches. Germline V gives CDR1 LGHNA, CDR2 YNFKEQ. This CDR3 is 16 amino acids long. The CDR3 DNA is TGTGCCAGCAGCCAAACGCCGGGACAGGGGGCCTACGAGCAGTACTTC. Translating gives CASSQTPGQGAYEQYF.

V and J are TRBV10-3 and TRBJ1-1; 9 bases align to TRBD1. The CDR3 length is 17 residues. Germline values: CDR1 ENHRY, CDR2 SYGVKD. V was pared by 3 bases and J by 0 bases, with 8 bases of the junction left unmatched. CDR3 nucleotides: TGTGCCATCAGTGATTCGGACAGGGGAGTGGTGAACACTGAAGCTTTCTTT. This sequence encodes CAISDSDRGVVNTEAFF.

The chain has TRBV7-9 and TRBJ2-7; the match to TRBD1 covers 8 bases. This CDR3 has 16 residues. Germline V gene sequence: CDR1 SEHNR, CDR2 FQNEAQ (reference sequence). Losses at the gene ends were 4 bases for V and 6 bases for J; bases not matched to a gene: 14. CDR3 sequence (DNA): TGTGCCAGCAGCTCCCCCCAGGGGGCGGAGGAGGCCGAGCAGTACTTC. This sequence encodes CASSSPQGAEEAEQYF.

V and J are TRBV27 and TRBJ1-2, with TRBD1 identical over 7 bases. Trimming took 5 bases from V and 8 from J; bases not matched to a gene: 14. The germline V gene encodes CDR1 MNHEY and CDR2 SMNVEV (reference sequence). The CDR3 totals 15 residues. CDR3 amino acids: CASSLMTGRVEGYTF. The CDR3 nucleotides are TGTGCCAGCAGTCTCATGACAGGGCGGGTAGAAGGCTACACCTTC.

J is TRBJ2-5 and V is TRBV10-3; 15 nucleotides match TRBD2. The CDR3 has 15 residues. Germline loops: CDR1 ENHRY, CDR2 SYGVKD. J was trimmed by 5 bases and V by 4 bases; bases with no gene match: 2. The CDR3 bases are TGTGCCATCAGTGGGACTAGCGGGGGGGCGGAGACCCAGTACTTC. Amino acids: CAISGTSGGAETQYF.

The gene calls are TRBV15 and TRBJ2-2; D possibly corresponds to TRBD1 (6 bases). Germline V CDR1 and CDR2: LNHNV, YYDKDF (reference sequence). The V gene lost 0 bases and the J gene lost 2 bases, with 19 bases spanning the gap. The CDR3 contains 19 residues. CDR3 coding DNA: TGTGCCACCAGCAGAGATTCACTTCTCGGGACATTTAACACCGGGGAGCTGTTTTTT. Translated: CATSRDSLLGTFNTGELFF.

This clone was recorded once. Other DNA sequences within the sample encode an identical CDR3. V gene TRBV28 combines with J gene TRBJ1-1; D may be TRBD1 (5 bases). V shed 5 bases and J shed 4 bases, with 11 bases lying between them. CDR1 and CDR2 (germline): MDHEN, SYDVKM. There are 13 residues in the CDR3. The CDR3 sequence is CASSPGGGTEAFF. CDR3 DNA sequence: TGTGCCAGCAGTCCGGGGGGGGGCACTGAAGCTTTCTTT. Based on the CDR3 plus reference TRBV28 and TRBJ1-1, the full variable domain is DVKVTQSSRYLVKRTGEKVFLECVQDMDHENMFWYRQDPGLGLRLIYFSYDVKMKEKGDIPEGYSVSREKKERFSLILESASTNQTSMYLCASSPGGGTEAFFGQGTRLTVV.

The V gene is TRBV10-2, the J gene TRBJ1-5, with a tentative D call TRBD1 (5 bases). Trimming left V 3 bases short and J 9 bases short, with 15 bases between. Germline CDR1 WSHSY, CDR2 SAAADI. The CDR3 loop spans 14 amino acids. CDR3 DNA: TGCGCCAGCAGTGATCCGGGACTGGCGAGGCCCCAGCATTTT. Its translation: CASSDPGLARPQHF.

This clone has a single count. The chain has TRBV29-1 and TRBJ2-7, with 7 positions matching TRBD1. V trimming: 6 bases; J trimming: 7 bases; junction bases outside the gene matches: 15. Per the germline V gene, CDR1 is SQVTM and CDR2 is ANQGSEA. This CDR3 contains 14 residues. The CDR3 sequence is CSVRNRGRGSEQYF. Here the CDR3 DNA reads TGCAGCGTAAGAAACAGGGGCCGCGGATCAGAGCAGTACTTC.

V is TRBV5-6 and J is TRBJ2-2; D might be TRBD2 (5 bases). The germline V gene encodes CDR1 SGHDT and CDR2 YYEEEE. The CDR3 has 17 residues. V lost 1 base to trimming and J lost 4 bases, with 17 bases between them. CDR3 sequence: CASSLLRDRRGTGELFF. The CDR3 nucleotides are TGTGCCAGCAGCTTGTTACGGGATCGGCGAGGCACCGGGGAGCTGTTTTTT.

This clone was seen a few times. In DNA form, the CDR3 reads TGTGCCAGCAGCCAAGGGGACAGGACGAATGAAAAACTGTTTTTT. Its protein is CASSQGDRTNEKLFF. The genes are TRBV14 and TRBJ1-4; 8 bases fit TRBD1. The trim removed 1 base at V and 5 bases at J, leaving 3 bases unmatched. The germline V gene has CDR1 SGHDN and CDR2 FVKESK. The CDR3 is made up of 15 amino acids.

The chain links TRBV11-1 to TRBJ2-1, with TRBD1 matching over 10 bases. The CDR3 spans 16 residues. The V segment lost 1 base and the J segment 6 bases; nucleotides outside the gene matches: 6. The V gene's germline CDR1 is SGHAT and CDR2 FQDESV (reference sequence). CDR3 nucleotide sequence: TGTGCCAGCAGCTTAGTAGACAGGGGGCTAGGCAATGAGCAGTTCTTC. Translated: CASSLVDRGLGNEQFF.

V and J are TRBV6-1 and TRBJ1-1, with 9 bases matching TRBD1. The germline CDR1 and CDR2 sequences are MNHNS and SASEGT. The CDR3 consists of 14 residues. With V trimmed by 3 bases and J by 5 bases, 4 bases remained unmatched. CDR3 nucleotides: TGTGCCAGCAGTGAGACAGGGGGATGGACTGAAGCTTTCTTT. This gives the protein CASSETGGWTEAFF.

The V and J genes are TRBV7-9 and TRBJ1-6, with TRBD1 identical over 9 bases. The CDR3 is made up of 15 amino acids. Germline CDR1 SEHNR, CDR2 FQNEAQ (reference sequence). Trimming at V came to 4 bases and at J to 6 bases, leaving 4 bases not matched to a gene. CDR3 residues: CASSSGQGANSPLHF. CDR3 bases: TGTGCCAGCAGCTCGGGACAGGGCGCTAATTCACCCCTCCACTTT.

This chain connects TRBV5-8 to TRBJ2-6; TRBD1 is a possible D gene (6 bases). V gave up 3 bases and J gave up 5 bases, with 9 bases separating them. The V gene's germline CDR1 is SGHTS and CDR2 YDEGEE. CDR3 length: 14 residues. The CDR3 protein is CASSSGVRANVLTF. The CDR3 bases are TGTGCCAGCAGCTCAGGGGTGAGGGCCAACGTCCTGACTTTC.

The chain joins TRBV7-9 to TRBJ1-2; TRBD1 matches at 12 bases. V lost 3 bases and J lost 6; bases outside the gene matches: 14. Germline loops: CDR1 SEHNR, CDR2 FQNEAQ (reference sequence). CDR3 size: 18 residues. CDR3 amino acids: CASSFPGTGGPLSNGYTF. CDR3 nucleotides: TGTGCCAGCAGCTTTCCCGGGACAGGGGGCCCGCTGTCGAATGGCTACACCTTC.

This clone was observed once. The genes are TRBV9 and TRBJ2-5, with no clear D. The J call may be incorrect, as the DNA end agrees better with TRBJ2-7. CDR1 is SGDLS and CDR2 is YYNGEE in the germline V gene. The CDR3 covers 15 residues. CDR3 nucleotides: TGTGCCAGCAGCGTAGGACTGCAATTTACCTACGAGCAGTACTTC. This gives the protein CASSVGLQFTYEQYF.

This CDR3 is CASSIGSGYTF. The CDR3 coding sequence is TGTGCCAGTAGTATCGGTTCCGGCTACACCTTC. The rearrangement links TRBV19 to TRBJ1-2; the D is unclear. The CDR3 totals 11 residues. The V and J ends lost 3 bases and 8 bases respectively, with 7 bases between them. Germline lookup yields CDR1 LNHDA and CDR2 SQIVND (reference sequence). Filled out from reference TRBV19 and TRBJ1-2, the complete variable domain reads DGGITQSPKYLFRKEGQNVTLSCEQNLNHDAMYWYRQDPGQGLRLIYYSQIVNDFQKGDIAEGYSVSREKKESFPLTVTSAQKNPTAFYLCASSIGSGYTFGSGTRLTVV.

The chain is built from TRBV7-9 and TRBJ2-7, with D maybe TRBD1 (6 bases). CDR3 length equals 13 residues. CDR1 is SEHNR, CDR2 FQNEAQ, per germline (reference sequence). V was trimmed by 5 bases and J by 7 bases, leaving 15 bases between them. The CDR3 loop reads CASSLLPGDEQYF. The DNA of the CDR3 is TGTGCCAGCAGCCTACTTCCAGGGGATGAGCAGTACTTC.

The chain combines TRBV6-5 with TRBJ2-3; D is perhaps TRBD1 (5 bases). Germline CDR1 is MNHEY and CDR2 is SVGAGI. Trimming removed 8 bases at V and 3 bases at J, with 15 bases between. CDR3 length: 14 residues. The CDR3 DNA sequence: TGTGCCAGCCGTAGGGCTTCAGGGACAGATACGCAGTATTTT. Amino acid sequence: CASRRASGTDTQYF.